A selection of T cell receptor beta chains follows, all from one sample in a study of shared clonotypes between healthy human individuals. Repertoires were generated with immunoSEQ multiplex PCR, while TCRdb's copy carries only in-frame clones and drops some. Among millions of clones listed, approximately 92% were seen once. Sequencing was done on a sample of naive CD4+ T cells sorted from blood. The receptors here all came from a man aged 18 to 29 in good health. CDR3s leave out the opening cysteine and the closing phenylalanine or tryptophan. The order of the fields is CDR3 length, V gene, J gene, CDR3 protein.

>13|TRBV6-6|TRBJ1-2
ASSYSRDRLGGYT
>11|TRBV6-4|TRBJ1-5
ASSPEVGQPQH
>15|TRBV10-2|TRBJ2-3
ASSVTPAGGPTDTQY
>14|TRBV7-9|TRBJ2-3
ASSPPLEPHTDTQY
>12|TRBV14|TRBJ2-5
ASRPSGARETQY
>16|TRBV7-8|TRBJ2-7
ASSPVPTGLAGSYEQY
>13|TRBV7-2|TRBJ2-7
ASSSGGSGEREQY
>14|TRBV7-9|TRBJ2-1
ASSLGGLAVSNEQF
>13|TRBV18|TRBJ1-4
ASSPEVRGDEKLF
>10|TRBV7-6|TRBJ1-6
ASSEGGSPLH
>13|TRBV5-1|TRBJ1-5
ASSLGDRGNQPQH
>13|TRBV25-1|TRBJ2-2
ASTVAGTNTGELF
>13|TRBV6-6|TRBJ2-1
ASSYGTGQGNEQF
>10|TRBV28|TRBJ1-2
ATRRRLNGYT
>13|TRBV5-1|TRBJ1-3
ASSPQLASGNTIY
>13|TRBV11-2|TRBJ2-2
ASSLGQGNTGELF
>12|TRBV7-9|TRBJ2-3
ASSLMTDSDTQY
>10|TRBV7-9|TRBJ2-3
ASSVGADTQY
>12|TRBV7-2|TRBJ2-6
ASSLEGQANVLT
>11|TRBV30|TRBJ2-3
AWSVGGGDTQY
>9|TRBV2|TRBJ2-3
ASSETDTQY
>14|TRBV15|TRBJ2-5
ATSRGTSGGAETQY
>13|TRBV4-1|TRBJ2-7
ASSQGRFFTYEQY
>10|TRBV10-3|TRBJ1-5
AISDSPLPQH
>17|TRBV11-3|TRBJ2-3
ASSSLTSGGRASTDTQY
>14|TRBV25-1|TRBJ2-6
ASSDPGAGGANVLT
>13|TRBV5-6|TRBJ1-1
ASSYLDRRDTEAF
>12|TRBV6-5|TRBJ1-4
ASSRDRGNEKLF
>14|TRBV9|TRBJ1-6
ASSVEPQGINSPLH
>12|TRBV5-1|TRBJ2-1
ASSLRTSGGEQF
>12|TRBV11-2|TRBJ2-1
ASSFRDGYNEQF
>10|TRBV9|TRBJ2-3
ASSAQGDTQY
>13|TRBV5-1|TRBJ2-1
ASSFSGSTRNEQF
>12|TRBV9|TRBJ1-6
ASSVASGNSPLH
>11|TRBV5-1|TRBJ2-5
ASSGDIRETQY
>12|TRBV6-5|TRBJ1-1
ASSDGRDGSEAF
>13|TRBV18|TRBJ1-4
ASSPTHGGTEKLF
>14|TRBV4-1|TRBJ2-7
ASSQDGGLISYEQY
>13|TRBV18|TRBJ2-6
ASSPQVSGANVLT
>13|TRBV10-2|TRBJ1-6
ASRETGALGSPLH
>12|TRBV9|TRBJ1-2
ASSVDFWGYGYT